The rows below give T cell receptor beta chains drawn from one sample of a study of cytomegalovirus exposure and HLA in healthy donors. Sequencing was performed with immunoSEQ multiplex PCR; in TCRdb, only in-frame clones are kept and a portion is missing. The table includes some 150,000 clones, around 88% detected once. The sequencing sample was made of PBMCs. The receptors originated from a woman aged 30 to 39 in good health and CMV-seronegative. CDR3s include the opening cysteine and the closing phenylalanine or tryptophan. The order of the fields is D gene, V gene, clone size, J gene, CDR3 protein, CDR3 DNA. The D gene is left open where the match is weak. Clone size is shown for a subset of rows, as once, few, many or a class of expanded clone.

d_call: -
v_call: TRBV7-7
clone_size: once
j_call: TRBJ1-5
cdr3_aa: CASSSFVQDQPQHF
cdr3_nt: TGTGCCAGCAGCTCCTTTGTCCAGGATCAGCCCCAGCATTTT

d_call: TRBD2
v_call: TRBV5-4
clone_size: -
j_call: TRBJ2-1
cdr3_aa: CASSSGLAGGGNEQFF
cdr3_nt: TGTGCCAGCAGCTCCGGACTAGCGGGAGGGGGCAATGAGCAGTTCTTC

d_call: TRBD2
v_call: TRBV19
clone_size: -
j_call: TRBJ2-6
cdr3_aa: CAIGAPRGRASGANVLTF
cdr3_nt: TGTGCCATAGGCGCTCCTCGGGGGAGGGCGTCTGGGGCCAACGTCCTGACTTTC

d_call: -
v_call: TRBV7-9
clone_size: -
j_call: TRBJ2-7
cdr3_aa: CASSRSYEQYF
cdr3_nt: TGTGCCAGCAGCCGGTCCTACGAGCAGTACTTC

d_call: -
v_call: TRBV7-2
clone_size: -
j_call: TRBJ1-1
cdr3_aa: CASSLRPSGAVSAFF
cdr3_nt: TGTGCCAGCAGCTTACGCCCCTCAGGGGCGGTTTCGGCTTTCTTT

d_call: TRBD1
v_call: TRBV6-5
clone_size: few
j_call: TRBJ2-7
cdr3_aa: CASSATGSLYEQYF
cdr3_nt: TGTGCCAGCAGCGCGACAGGGAGTCTCTACGAGCAGTACTTC

d_call: TRBD2
v_call: TRBV4-3
clone_size: once
j_call: TRBJ2-2
cdr3_aa: CASSQARGGTGELFF
cdr3_nt: TGCGCCAGCAGCCAAGCCCGGGGGGGGACCGGGGAGCTGTTTTTT

d_call: -
v_call: TRBV5-4
clone_size: once
j_call: TRBJ2-5
cdr3_aa: CASSLNVGGLETQYF
cdr3_nt: TGTGCCAGCAGCTTGAATGTGGGGGGGCTAGAGACCCAGTACTTC

d_call: -
v_call: TRBV25-1
clone_size: few
j_call: TRBJ1-6
cdr3_aa: CASSGLGGAYNSPLHF
cdr3_nt: TGTGCCAGCAGCGGGTTGGGGGGTGCCTATAATTCACCCCTCCACTTT

d_call: TRBD1
v_call: TRBV19
clone_size: -
j_call: TRBJ1-5
cdr3_aa: CASSKGTGGNQPQHF
cdr3_nt: TGTGCCAGTAGTAAAGGGACAGGGGGCAATCAGCCCCAGCATTTT

d_call: TRBD1
v_call: TRBV5-1
clone_size: -
j_call: TRBJ1-4
cdr3_aa: CASRGTGDNEKLFF
cdr3_nt: TGCGCCAGCAGAGGTACAGGGGATAATGAAAAACTGTTTTTT

d_call: -
v_call: TRBV6-5
clone_size: -
j_call: TRBJ2-3
cdr3_aa: CASSYSRGTDTQYF
cdr3_nt: TGTGCCAGCAGTTACTCTCGGGGCACAGATACGCAGTATTTT

d_call: -
v_call: TRBV29-1
clone_size: -
j_call: TRBJ2-7
cdr3_aa: CSVAQGRGYEQYF
cdr3_nt: TGCAGCGTCGCCCAGGGTAGGGGCTACGAGCAGTACTTC

d_call: -
v_call: TRBV28
clone_size: -
j_call: TRBJ1-2
cdr3_aa: CASRKRGGYSYGYTF
cdr3_nt: TGTGCCAGCAGAAAAAGGGGGGGTTACTCGTATGGCTACACCTTC

d_call: TRBD1
v_call: TRBV29-1
clone_size: -
j_call: TRBJ2-1
cdr3_aa: CSVVPRQGNGEQFF
cdr3_nt: TGCAGCGTTGTGCCGCGACAGGGTAATGGTGAGCAGTTCTTC

d_call: TRBD2
v_call: TRBV4-3
clone_size: -
j_call: TRBJ2-1
cdr3_aa: CASSQDLSGGREEQFF
cdr3_nt: TGCGCCAGCAGCCAAGATCTTAGCGGGGGCCGGGAGGAGCAGTTCTTC

d_call: -
v_call: TRBV19
clone_size: once
j_call: TRBJ2-7
cdr3_aa: CASSIGAGVEQYF
cdr3_nt: TGTGCCAGTAGTATAGGGGCAGGGGTCGAGCAGTACTTC

d_call: -
v_call: TRBV19
clone_size: -
j_call: TRBJ1-1
cdr3_aa: CASSILGAANTEAFF
cdr3_nt: TGTGCCAGTAGTATTTTAGGGGCCGCGAACACTGAAGCTTTCTTT

d_call: -
v_call: TRBV4-1
clone_size: -
j_call: TRBJ1-1
cdr3_aa: CASSRQERDSEAFF
cdr3_nt: TGCGCCAGCAGCCGTCAGGAAAGGGACTCTGAAGCTTTCTTT

d_call: -
v_call: TRBV6-1
clone_size: -
j_call: TRBJ2-7
cdr3_aa: CASSDHYDPPSQYF
cdr3_nt: TGTGCCAGCAGTGACCACTACGACCCCCCCAGCCAGTACTTC

d_call: -
v_call: TRBV5-1
clone_size: few
j_call: TRBJ2-2
cdr3_aa: CASSPGEGGELFF
cdr3_nt: TGCGCCAGCAGCCCAGGGGAAGGCGGGGAGCTGTTTTTT

d_call: TRBD1
v_call: TRBV18
clone_size: -
j_call: TRBJ1-4
cdr3_aa: CASSTRQGIPEKLFF
cdr3_nt: TGTGCCAGCTCAACGAGACAGGGTATTCCTGAAAAACTGTTTTTT

d_call: TRBD1
v_call: TRBV6-5
clone_size: once
j_call: TRBJ2-7
cdr3_aa: CASRATGETYEQYF
cdr3_nt: TGTGCCAGCAGGGCGACAGGGGAGACCTACGAGCAGTACTTC

d_call: -
v_call: TRBV27
clone_size: once
j_call: TRBJ2-1
cdr3_aa: CASSTLGGNYNEQFF
cdr3_nt: TGTGCCAGCTCCACCCTAGGCGGGAACTACAATGAGCAGTTCTTC

d_call: TRBD1
v_call: TRBV9
clone_size: -
j_call: TRBJ2-3
cdr3_aa: CASSRRPPTGPLTDTQYF
cdr3_nt: TGTGCCAGCAGCAGACGCCCCCCGACAGGGCCCCTCACAGATACGCAGTATTTT

d_call: TRBD2
v_call: TRBV18
clone_size: once
j_call: TRBJ2-7
cdr3_aa: CASSAGTSGEPYEQYF
cdr3_nt: TGTGCCAGCTCAGCAGGGACTAGCGGGGAACCCTACGAGCAGTACTTC

d_call: -
v_call: TRBV2
clone_size: few
j_call: TRBJ1-1
cdr3_aa: CASSAPGNTEAFF
cdr3_nt: TGTGCCAGCAGTGCGCCCGGGAACACTGAAGCTTTCTTT

d_call: TRBD2
v_call: TRBV4-2
clone_size: -
j_call: TRBJ2-7
cdr3_aa: CASSQGTSREQYF
cdr3_nt: TGTGCCAGCAGCCAAGGGACTAGCAGGGAGCAGTACTTC

d_call: TRBD1
v_call: TRBV5-1
clone_size: few
j_call: TRBJ2-1
cdr3_aa: CASSLGQGEDNEQFF
cdr3_nt: TGCGCCAGCAGCCTAGGACAGGGGGAAGACAATGAGCAGTTCTTC

d_call: -
v_call: TRBV12-5
clone_size: -
j_call: TRBJ2-5
cdr3_aa: CASGPDWSRGETQYF
cdr3_nt: TGTGCTAGTGGCCCTGACTGGTCCCGAGGTGAGACCCAGTACTTC

d_call: -
v_call: TRBV7-2
clone_size: -
j_call: TRBJ1-1
cdr3_aa: CASSLGSTMKGSEAFF
cdr3_nt: TGTGCCAGCAGCTTAGGATCCACTATGAAGGGGTCTGAAGCTTTCTTT

d_call: -
v_call: TRBV7-9
clone_size: -
j_call: TRBJ2-7
cdr3_aa: CASSAIGGDHEQYF
cdr3_nt: TGTGCCAGCAGCGCCATCGGCGGGGATCACGAGCAGTACTTC

d_call: TRBD2
v_call: TRBV7-2
clone_size: -
j_call: TRBJ2-2
cdr3_aa: CASSAARGVPGELFF
cdr3_nt: TGTGCCAGCAGCGCCGCCCGGGGGGTGCCCGGGGAGCTGTTTTTT

d_call: -
v_call: TRBV2
clone_size: -
j_call: TRBJ1-3
cdr3_aa: CASGGAGSSGNTIYF
cdr3_nt: TGTGCCAGCGGGGGGGCGGGGAGCTCTGGAAACACCATATATTTT

d_call: TRBD2
v_call: TRBV27
clone_size: -
j_call: TRBJ2-3
cdr3_aa: CASIGLADNTDTQYF
cdr3_nt: TGTGCCAGCATAGGACTAGCTGACAACACAGATACGCAGTATTTT

d_call: -
v_call: TRBV7-2
clone_size: -
j_call: TRBJ1-5
cdr3_aa: CASSSRDTVFNQPQHF
cdr3_nt: TGTGCCAGCAGCTCCCGGGACACCGTGTTCAATCAGCCCCAGCATTTT

d_call: -
v_call: TRBV7-9
clone_size: once
j_call: TRBJ1-2
cdr3_aa: CASSLMAAANYGYTF
cdr3_nt: TGTGCCAGCAGCTTAATGGCTGCAGCGAACTATGGCTACACCTTC

d_call: TRBD1
v_call: TRBV7-2
clone_size: -
j_call: TRBJ1-6
cdr3_aa: CASSLSNTGVNSPLHF
cdr3_nt: TGTGCCAGCAGCTTATCTAATACAGGGGTAAATTCACCCCTCCACTTT

d_call: TRBD2
v_call: TRBV19
clone_size: -
j_call: TRBJ2-3
cdr3_aa: CASSLLAGAATDTQYF
cdr3_nt: TGTGCCAGTAGTTTGCTAGCGGGAGCGGCCACAGATACGCAGTATTTT

d_call: TRBD2
v_call: TRBV9
clone_size: -
j_call: TRBJ2-1
cdr3_aa: CASTRRGGTYNEQFF
cdr3_nt: TGTGCCAGCACCCGCCGGGGGGGGACCTACAATGAGCAGTTCTTC